This T cell receptor (beta chain) was identified in a study of response to subunit inactivated influenza vaccine. This clonotype has ten or more counts. Its matching antigen is unknown. TCRdb called the RT-PCR reads again in MiXCR, with one record for every CDR3 protein. The table records 530,000 or so distinct CDR3 sequences, around 11% of them present only once. This CDR3 region has 11 residues. Germline V gene sequence: CDR1 SGHRS, CDR2 YFSETQ. Trimming removed 5 bases at V and 5 bases at J, with 7 bases between. Study conclusions and caveats: New T cells are recruited in small numbers by each seasonal influenza vaccination, according to the authors' suggestion.

This sample comprised PBMCs from blood, obtained on the day of vaccination. The TCR originated in a man aged 45 to 65 who received an inactivated influenza vaccine. This chain joins TRBV5-1 and TRBJ2-5; D possibly corresponds to TRBD1 (5 bases). The CDR3 here is CASRQDETQYF. For the CDR3, the DNA is TGCGCCAGCAGACAGGATGAGACCCAGTACTTC.